This T cell receptor beta chain was identified in a study of PD-L1 blockade in urothelial cancer. Overall study: The authors examined blood 3 weeks (second dose) and 6 weeks after treatment start.

For this clone: Antigen specificity is unknown.

The CDR3 is made up of 15 amino acids. CDR1 is SGHTA, CDR2 FQGNSA, per germline. Trimming cost V 5 bases and J 6 bases, with 19 bases left between them. Noted time point: peripheral blood 6 weeks after treatment start. Urothelial carcinoma in patients was locally advanced or metastatic. Study-level results: A below-median TCR clonality in blood before treatment predicted better survival.

Sequenced by immunoSEQ multiplex PCR; TCRdb stores in-frame clones only, minus some. The table has 45,000 to 55,000 clones, about 85% seen once; the top ten hold 1.9%. Sample: PBMCs, taken around atezolizumab (anti-PD-L1) treatment. The chain links TRBV7-2 to TRBJ1-2, with TRBD1 as a possible D gene (5 bases). This receptor was obtained from a man aged 50 or older with urothelial cancer. The CDR3 DNA follows: TGTGCCAGCAGCCGAAACCCCCCAGGGAGGAATGGCTACACCTTC. It specifies CASSRNPPGRNGYTF.